This note documents a single T cell receptor (beta chain) sequence. No antigen is known for it. This CDR3 is built from 11 residues. The germline gives CDR1 SQVTM, CDR2 ANQGSEA. The V end was cut by 6 bases, the J end by 4 bases, with 9 bases between. PCR was performed using 60 Vbeta and 13 Jbeta primers. TCRdb keeps only in-frame clones here, not all; method: immunoSEQ multiplex PCR. The data contain fewer than 150,000 clones, around 73% of them singletons. The sample originates from a study of cytomegalovirus exposure and HLA in healthy donors. Study-level results: Altogether, 160 or so TCR beta chains were recorded as cytomegalovirus-associated. An analysis was carried out at a later point. It showed that HLA-associated TCR beta chains were more clonally expanded than equally common non-associated chains. In a later analysis, common viral pathogens appeared linked to several of the most significant clusters. An analysis done earlier found most TCR beta V segments productive about 90% or about 30% of the time.

Input material: PBMCs. The rearrangement uses TRBV29-1 and TRBJ1-2; D is perhaps TRBD1 (5 bases). The TCR sequence derives from a man aged 50 to 59 in good health and CMV-seronegative. The CDR3 bases are TGCAGCGTCGGGGGGGGCTATGGCTACACCTTC. Protein: CSVGGGYGYTF.